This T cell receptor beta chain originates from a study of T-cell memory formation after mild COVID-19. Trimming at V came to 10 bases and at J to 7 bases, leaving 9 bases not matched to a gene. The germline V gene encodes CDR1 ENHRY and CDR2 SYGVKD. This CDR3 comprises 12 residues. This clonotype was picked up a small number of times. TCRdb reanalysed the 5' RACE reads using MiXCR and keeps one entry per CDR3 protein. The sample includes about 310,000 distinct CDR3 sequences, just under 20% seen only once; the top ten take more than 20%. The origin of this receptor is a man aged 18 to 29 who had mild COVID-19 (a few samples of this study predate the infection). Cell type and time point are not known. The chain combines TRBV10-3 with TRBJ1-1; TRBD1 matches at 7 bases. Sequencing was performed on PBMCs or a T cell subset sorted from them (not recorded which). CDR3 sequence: CATSTGKSEAFF. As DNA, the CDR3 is TGTGCCACGTCGACAGGGAAGAGTGAAGCTTTCTTT.